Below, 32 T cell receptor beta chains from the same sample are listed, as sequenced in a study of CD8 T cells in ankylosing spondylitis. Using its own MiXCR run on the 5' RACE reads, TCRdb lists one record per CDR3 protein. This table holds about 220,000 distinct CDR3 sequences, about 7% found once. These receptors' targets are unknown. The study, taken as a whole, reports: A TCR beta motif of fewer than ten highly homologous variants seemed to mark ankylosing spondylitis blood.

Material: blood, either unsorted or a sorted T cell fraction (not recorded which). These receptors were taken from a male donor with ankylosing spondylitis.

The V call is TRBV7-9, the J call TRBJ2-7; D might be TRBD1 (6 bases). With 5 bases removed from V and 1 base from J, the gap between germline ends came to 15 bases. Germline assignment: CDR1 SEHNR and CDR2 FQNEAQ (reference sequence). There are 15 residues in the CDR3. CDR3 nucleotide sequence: TGTGCCAGCAGCCGAACAGGGACAAAGTCCTACGAGCAGTACTTC. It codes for CASSRTGTKSYEQYF.

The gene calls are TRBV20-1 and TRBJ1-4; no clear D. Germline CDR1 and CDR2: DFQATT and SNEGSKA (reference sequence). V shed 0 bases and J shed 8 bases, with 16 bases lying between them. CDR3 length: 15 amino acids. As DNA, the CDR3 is TGCAGTGCTAGAGATTTCCCCCGCCGAGGCGAAAAACTGTTTTTT. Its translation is CSARDFPRRGEKLFF.

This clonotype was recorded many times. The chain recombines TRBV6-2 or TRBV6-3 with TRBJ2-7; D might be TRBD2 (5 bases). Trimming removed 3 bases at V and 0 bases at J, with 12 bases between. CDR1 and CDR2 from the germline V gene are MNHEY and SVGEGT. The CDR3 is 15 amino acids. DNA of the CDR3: TGTGCCAGCAGTTATGGGCTAGCAGGCTCCTACGAGCAGTACTTC. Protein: CASSYGLAGSYEQYF.

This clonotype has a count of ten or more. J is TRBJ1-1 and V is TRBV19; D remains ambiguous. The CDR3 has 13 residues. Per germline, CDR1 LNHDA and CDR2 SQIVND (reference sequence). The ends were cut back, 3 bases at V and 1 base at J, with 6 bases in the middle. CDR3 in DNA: TGTGCCAGTAGTATGTCGGGGAACACTGAAGCTTTCTTT. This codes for CASSMSGNTEAFF.

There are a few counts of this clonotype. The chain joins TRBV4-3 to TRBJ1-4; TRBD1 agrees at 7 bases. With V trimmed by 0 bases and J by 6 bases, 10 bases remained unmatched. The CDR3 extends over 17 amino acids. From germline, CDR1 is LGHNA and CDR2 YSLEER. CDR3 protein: CASSQDWAGGGYEKLFF. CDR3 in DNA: TGCGCCAGCAGCCAAGATTGGGCAGGGGGAGGTTATGAAAAACTGTTTTTT.

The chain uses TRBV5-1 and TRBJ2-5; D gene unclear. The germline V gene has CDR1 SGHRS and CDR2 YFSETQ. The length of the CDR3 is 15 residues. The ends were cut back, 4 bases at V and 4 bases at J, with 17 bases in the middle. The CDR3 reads CASSPTDPVIETQYF. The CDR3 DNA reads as TGCGCCAGCAGCCCGACGGACCCGGTGATAGAGACCCAGTACTTC.

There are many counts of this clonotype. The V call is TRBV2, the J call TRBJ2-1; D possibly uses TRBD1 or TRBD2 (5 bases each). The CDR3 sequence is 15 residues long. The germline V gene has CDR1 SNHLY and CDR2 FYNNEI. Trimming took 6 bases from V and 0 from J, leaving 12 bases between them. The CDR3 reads CASSYEGRSYNEQFF. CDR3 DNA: TGTGCCAGCAGCTATGAGGGGCGCTCCTACAATGAGCAGTTCTTC.

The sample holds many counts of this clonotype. CDR3 in DNA: TGTGCCAGCAGCTTACTGGGCCCGGGAGGGGCAGATACGCAGTATTTT. As protein: CASSLLGPGGADTQYF. The rearrangement links TRBV13 to TRBJ2-3; 8 bases fit TRBD2. This CDR3 has 16 residues. CDR1 PRHDT and CDR2 FYEKMQ come from the germline V gene (reference sequence). The trim removed 2 bases at V and 4 bases at J, leaving 8 bases unmatched.

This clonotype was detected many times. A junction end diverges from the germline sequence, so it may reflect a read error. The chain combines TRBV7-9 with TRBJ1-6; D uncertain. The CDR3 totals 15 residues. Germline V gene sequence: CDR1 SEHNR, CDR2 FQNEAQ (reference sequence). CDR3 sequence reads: CASSRSAGHNSPLHF. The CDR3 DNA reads TGTGCCAGCAGCCGATCGGCAGGTCATAACTCACCCCTCCACTTT.

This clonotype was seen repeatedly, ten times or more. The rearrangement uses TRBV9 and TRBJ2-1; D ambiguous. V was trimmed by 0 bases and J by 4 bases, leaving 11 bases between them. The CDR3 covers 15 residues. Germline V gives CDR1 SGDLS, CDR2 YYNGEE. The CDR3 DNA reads TGTGCCAGCAGCGTAGGGGATACTGCGTACAATGAGCAGTTCTTC. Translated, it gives CASSVGDTAYNEQFF.

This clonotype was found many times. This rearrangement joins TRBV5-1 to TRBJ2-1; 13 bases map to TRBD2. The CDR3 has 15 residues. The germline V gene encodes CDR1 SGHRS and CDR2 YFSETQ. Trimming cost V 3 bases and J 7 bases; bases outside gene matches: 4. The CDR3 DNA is TGCGCCAGCAGCTGGACTAGCGGGGGTCAGAATGAGCAGTTCTTC. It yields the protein CASSWTSGGQNEQFF.

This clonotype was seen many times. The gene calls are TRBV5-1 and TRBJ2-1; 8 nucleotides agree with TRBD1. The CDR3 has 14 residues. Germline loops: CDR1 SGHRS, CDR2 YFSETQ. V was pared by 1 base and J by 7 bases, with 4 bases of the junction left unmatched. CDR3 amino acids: CASSLSRQGNEQFF. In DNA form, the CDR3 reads TGCGCCAGCAGCTTGAGCCGACAGGGGAATGAGCAGTTCTTC.

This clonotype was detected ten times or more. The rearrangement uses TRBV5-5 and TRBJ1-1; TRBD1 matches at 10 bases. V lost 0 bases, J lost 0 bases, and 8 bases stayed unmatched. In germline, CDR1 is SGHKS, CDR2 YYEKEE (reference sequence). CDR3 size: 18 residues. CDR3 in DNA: TGTGCCAGCAGCTTGGCTAGGGACAGGGGCGGGATGAACACTGAAGCTTTCTTT. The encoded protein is CASSLARDRGGMNTEAFF.

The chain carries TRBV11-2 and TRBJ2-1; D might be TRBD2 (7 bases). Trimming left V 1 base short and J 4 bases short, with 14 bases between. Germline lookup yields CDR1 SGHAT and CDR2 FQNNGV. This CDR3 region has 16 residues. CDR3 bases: TGTGCCAGCAGCTTAGGGGGGGGCAGCTATTACAATGAGCAGTTCTTC. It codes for CASSLGGGSYYNEQFF.

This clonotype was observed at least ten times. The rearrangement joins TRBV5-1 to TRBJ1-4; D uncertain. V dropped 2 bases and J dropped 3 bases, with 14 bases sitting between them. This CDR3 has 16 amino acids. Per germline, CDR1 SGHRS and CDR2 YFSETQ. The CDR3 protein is CASSFGRNTANEKLFF. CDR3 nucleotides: TGCGCCAGCAGCTTCGGACGCAACACAGCTAATGAAAAACTGTTTTTT.

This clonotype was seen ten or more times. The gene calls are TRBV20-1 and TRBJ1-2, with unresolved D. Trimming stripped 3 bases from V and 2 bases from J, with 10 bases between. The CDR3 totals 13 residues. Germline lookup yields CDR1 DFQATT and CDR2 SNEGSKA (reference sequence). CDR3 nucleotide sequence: TGCAGTGCTAGTGAACCGCTCAACTATGGCTACACCTTC. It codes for CSASEPLNYGYTF.

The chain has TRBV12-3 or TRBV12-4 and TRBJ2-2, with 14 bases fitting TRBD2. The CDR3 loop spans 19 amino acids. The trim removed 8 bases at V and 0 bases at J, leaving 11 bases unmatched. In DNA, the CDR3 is TGTGCCAGCTTTACAGGGACTAGCGGGAGCTCGCCGAACACCGGGGAGCTGTTTTTT. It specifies CASFTGTSGSSPNTGELFF.

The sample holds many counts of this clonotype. Written as DNA, the CDR3 is TGTGCCAGCAGCCAAGATCGGAGGGAAGGCTACACCTTC. This encodes CASSQDRREGYTF. The genes are TRBV4-2 and TRBJ1-2; D remains ambiguous. CDR1 is LGHNA, CDR2 YNFKEQ, per germline. The V gene lost 0 bases and the J gene lost 8 bases, with 10 bases spanning the gap. The CDR3 length is 13 residues.

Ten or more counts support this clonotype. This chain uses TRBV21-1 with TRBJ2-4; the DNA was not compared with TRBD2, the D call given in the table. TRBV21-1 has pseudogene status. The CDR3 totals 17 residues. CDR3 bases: TGTGCCAGCAGTAATACCCGGGAGCTCCCTCCCAAAAACATTCAGTACTTC. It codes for CASSNTRELPPKNIQYF.

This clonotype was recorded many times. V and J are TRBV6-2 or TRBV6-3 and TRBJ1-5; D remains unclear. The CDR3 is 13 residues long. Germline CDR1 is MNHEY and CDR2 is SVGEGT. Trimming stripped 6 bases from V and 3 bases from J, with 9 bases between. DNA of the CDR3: TGTGCCAGCAGCCGTAACATCAATCAGCCCCAGCATTTT. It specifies CASSRNINQPQHF.

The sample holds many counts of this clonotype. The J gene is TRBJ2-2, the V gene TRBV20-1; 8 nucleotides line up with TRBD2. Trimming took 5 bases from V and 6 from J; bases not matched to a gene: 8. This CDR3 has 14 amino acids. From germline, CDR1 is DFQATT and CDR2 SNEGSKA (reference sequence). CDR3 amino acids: CSAHIAGRAGELFF. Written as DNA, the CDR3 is TGCAGTGCTCACATAGCGGGGCGGGCCGGGGAGCTGTTTTTT.

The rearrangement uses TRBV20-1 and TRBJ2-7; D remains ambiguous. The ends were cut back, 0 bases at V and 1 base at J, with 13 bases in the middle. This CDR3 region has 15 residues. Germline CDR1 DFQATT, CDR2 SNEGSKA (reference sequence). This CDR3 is CSARDEEKGSYEQYF. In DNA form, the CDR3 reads TGCAGTGCTAGAGATGAAGAGAAGGGATCCTACGAGCAGTACTTC.

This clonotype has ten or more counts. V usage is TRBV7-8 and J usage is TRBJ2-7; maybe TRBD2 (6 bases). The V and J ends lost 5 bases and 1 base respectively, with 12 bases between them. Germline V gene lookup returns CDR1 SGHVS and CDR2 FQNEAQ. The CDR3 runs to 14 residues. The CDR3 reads CASSISGGSYEQYF. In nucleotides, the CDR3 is TGTGCCAGCAGCATTAGCGGAGGATCCTACGAGCAGTACTTC.

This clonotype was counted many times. Here the CDR3 reads CATSDPGTGKSDYGYTF. CDR3 coding DNA: TGTGCCACCAGTGACCCCGGGACAGGGAAGTCAGACTATGGCTACACCTTC. The J gene is TRBJ1-2, the V gene TRBV24-1, with 9 nucleotides matching TRBD1. The V segment lost 4 bases and the J segment 3 bases; nucleotides outside the gene matches: 11. From germline, CDR1 is KGHDR and CDR2 SFDVKD. The CDR3 loop spans 17 amino acids.

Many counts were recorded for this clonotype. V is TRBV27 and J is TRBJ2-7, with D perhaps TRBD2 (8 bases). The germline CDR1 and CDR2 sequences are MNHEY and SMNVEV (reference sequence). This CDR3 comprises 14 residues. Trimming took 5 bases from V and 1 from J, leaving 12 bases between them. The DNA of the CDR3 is TGTGCCAGCAGTGTAGCGGGACAGTCCTACGAGCAGTACTTC. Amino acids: CASSVAGQSYEQYF.

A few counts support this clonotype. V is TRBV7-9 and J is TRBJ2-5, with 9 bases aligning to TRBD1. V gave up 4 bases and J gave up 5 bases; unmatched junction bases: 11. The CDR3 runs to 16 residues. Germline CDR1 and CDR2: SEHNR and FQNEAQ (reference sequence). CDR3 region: CASSSLDRGGEETQYF. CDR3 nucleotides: TGTGCCAGCAGCTCGTTGGACAGGGGTGGGGAGGAGACCCAGTACTTC.

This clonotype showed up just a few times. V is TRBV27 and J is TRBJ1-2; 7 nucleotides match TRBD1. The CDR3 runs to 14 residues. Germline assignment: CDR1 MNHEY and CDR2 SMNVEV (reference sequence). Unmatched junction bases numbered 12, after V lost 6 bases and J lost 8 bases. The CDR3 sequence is CASRTGTDHSGYTF. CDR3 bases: TGTGCCAGCAGAACCGGGACAGACCATTCGGGCTACACCTTC.

CDR3 nucleotides: TGTGCCAGCAGCTTAGCGGTTTCGGCGGGCGAGCAGTACTTC. Amino acid sequence: CASSLAVSAGEQYF. The V call is TRBV7-2, the J call TRBJ2-7; weak D call: TRBD2 (5 bases). Germline V lookup: CDR1 SGHTA, CDR2 FQGNSA. Trimming removed 0 bases from V and 6 bases from J, with 12 bases in between. CDR3 length: 14 residues.

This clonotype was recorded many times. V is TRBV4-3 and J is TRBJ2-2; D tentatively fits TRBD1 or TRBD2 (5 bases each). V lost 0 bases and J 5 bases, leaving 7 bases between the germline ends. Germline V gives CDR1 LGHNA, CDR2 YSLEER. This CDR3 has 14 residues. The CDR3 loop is CASSQDWGTGELFF. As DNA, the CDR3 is TGCGCCAGCAGCCAAGATTGGGGGACCGGGGAGCTGTTTTTT.

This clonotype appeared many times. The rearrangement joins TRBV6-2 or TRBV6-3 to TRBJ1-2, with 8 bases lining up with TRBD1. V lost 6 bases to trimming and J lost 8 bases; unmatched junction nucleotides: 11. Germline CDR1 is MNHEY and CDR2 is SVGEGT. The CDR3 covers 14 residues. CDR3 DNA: TGTGCCAGCAGATCGACAGGGGAATCTCGGGGCTACACCTTC. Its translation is CASRSTGESRGYTF.

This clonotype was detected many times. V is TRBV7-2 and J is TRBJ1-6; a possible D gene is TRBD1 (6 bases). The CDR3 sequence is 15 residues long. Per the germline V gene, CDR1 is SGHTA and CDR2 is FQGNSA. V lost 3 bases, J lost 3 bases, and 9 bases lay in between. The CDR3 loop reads CASSFNRVYNSPLHF. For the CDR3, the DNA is TGTGCCAGCAGCTTTAACAGGGTCTATAATTCACCCCTCCACTTT.

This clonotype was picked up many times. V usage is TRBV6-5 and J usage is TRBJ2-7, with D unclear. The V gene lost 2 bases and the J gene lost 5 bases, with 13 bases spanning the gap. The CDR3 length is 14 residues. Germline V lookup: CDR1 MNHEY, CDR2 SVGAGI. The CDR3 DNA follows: TGTGCCAGCAGTTACCCAGGTGGGATTAACGAGCAGTACTTC. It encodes CASSYPGGINEQYF.